This T cell receptor (beta chain) was recovered during a study of blood T cell repertoires in COVID-19. Across the study: Sites in the United States, Italy and Spain provided acute and convalescent COVID-19 samples. Sources were T cells, B-cell-depleted T cells, or PBMCs; the material itself was cDNA or gDNA.

Patients in Seattle were enrolled during active infection, then followed longitudinally. In the original processing: From reference gene primer amplification, estimates of nucleated cell counts were derived. This table comes from immunoSEQ multiplex PCR, and its TCRdb copy is limited to in-frame clones, with some not included. That table is the source of V, J and clone size, and D and trimming were worked out from the DNA. The table includes about 170,000 clones, 84% detected once. The sample taken for sequencing was peripheral blood. The receptor was derived from a woman in her 70s with COVID-19, enrolled during active disease.

As DNA, the CDR3 is TGTGCCAGTAGTATATGGAACAGGGGCGCTGGGGCCAACGTCCTGACTTTC. Amino acids: CASSIWNRGAGANVLTF. The chain employs TRBV19 and TRBJ2-6; 7 nucleotides align to TRBD1. CDR1 is LNHDA and CDR2 is SQIVND in the germline V gene (reference sequence). This CDR3 spans 17 amino acids. V shed 2 bases and J 2 bases; nucleotides not matched to a gene: 6.